Listed below are T cell receptor beta chains from one sample, sequenced in a study of blood T cell repertoires in COVID-19. TCRdb's table, derived via immunoSEQ multiplex PCR, lists solely in-frame clones and lacks some. The sample yields 53,000 or so clones, roughly 79% seen once. Sample: peripheral blood. These receptors were obtained from a human donor with active or convalescent COVID-19. The donor label of this sample is uncertain. CDR3s include the opening cysteine and the closing phenylalanine or tryptophan. A D gene is named only where the DNA matches it firmly. Not all rows give a size; the values are once, few, many and, for expanded clones, a class.

abundance	v_gene	j_gene	d_gene	CDR3aa	CDR3nt
few	TRBV7-3	TRBJ2-5	NA	CASSLSIQETQYF	TGTGCCAGCAGCCTGAGCATTCAAGAGACCCAGTACTTC
NA	TRBV7-3	TRBJ2-7	NA	CASSQGGPYEQYF	TGTGCCAGCAGCCAGGGAGGCCCCTACGAGCAGTACTTC
NA	TRBV30	TRBJ1-1	NA	CAWIGQGMNTEAFF	TGTGCCTGGATTGGGCAGGGAATGAACACTGAAGCTTTCTTT
NA	TRBV19	TRBJ2-7	TRBD2	CASSAVGLAGVEQYF	TGTGCCAGTAGTGCCGTAGGACTAGCGGGAGTCGAGCAGTACTTC
NA	TRBV6-6	TRBJ2-7	TRBD1	CASSELGDRSYEQYF	TGTGCCAGCAGTGAGTTGGGGGACAGGTCCTACGAGCAGTACTTC
few	TRBV4-1	TRBJ2-7	TRBD2	CASSQESSGRAYEQYF	TGCGCCAGCAGCCAAGAGTCTAGCGGGAGGGCCTACGAGCAGTACTTC
NA	TRBV24-1	TRBJ1-5	TRBD1	CATSDRTGDYSNQPQHF	TGTGCCACCAGTGATCGGACAGGCGACTATAGCAATCAGCCCCAGCATTTT
NA	TRBV7-8	TRBJ2-5	NA	CASSSRLDPLWETQYF	TGTGCCAGCAGCTCTCGACTAGATCCGTTATGGGAGACCCAGTACTTC
once	TRBV27	TRBJ2-1	TRBD1	CASGKTGTAYNEQFF	TGTGCCAGTGGGAAGACCGGGACAGCATACAATGAGCAGTTCTTC
NA	TRBV9	TRBJ1-2	NA	CASSVVGGPYGYTF	TGTGCCAGCAGCGTAGTTGGGGGCCCTTATGGCTACACCTTC
NA	TRBV30	TRBJ2-2	TRBD1	CAWTRGDRDSGELFF	TGTGCCTGGACACGCGGGGACAGGGATTCAGGGGAGCTGTTTTTT
NA	TRBV27	TRBJ2-7	NA	CASSLQGGYEQYF	TGTGCCAGCAGTTTACAGGGGGGTTACGAGCAGTACTTC
NA	TRBV5-4	TRBJ1-4	NA	CASSPQGLNEKLFF	TGTGCCAGCAGCCCTCAGGGTCTGAATGAAAAACTGTTTTTT
NA	TRBV18	TRBJ1-1	TRBD1	CASSPVAPDRVLGNTEAFF	TGTGCCAGCTCACCCGTTGCTCCGGACAGGGTTCTCGGGAACACTGAAGCTTTCTTT
NA	TRBV7-6	TRBJ2-5	TRBD1	CASSWGTASQETQYF	TGTGCCAGCAGCTGGGGGACAGCCTCCCAAGAGACCCAGTACTTC
NA	TRBV5-4	TRBJ1-1	TRBD1	CASSIGQGFTEAFF	TGTGCCAGCAGCATCGGACAGGGTTTCACTGAAGCTTTCTTT
few	TRBV7-3	TRBJ2-5	NA	CASSQGGAKTQYF	TGTGCCAGCAGCCAAGGGGGGGCGAAGACCCAGTACTTC
NA	TRBV15	TRBJ2-7	NA	CATSRDEPGQIYEQYF	TGTGCCACCAGCAGAGATGAACCGGGACAAATCTACGAGCAGTACTTC
NA	TRBV5-1	TRBJ2-5	NA	CASSLGQVLPLQETQYF	TGCGCCAGCAGCTTGGGACAGGTCCTTCCGCTTCAAGAGACCCAGTACTTC
NA	TRBV30	TRBJ2-7	TRBD1	CAWSVQGATYEQYF	TGTGCCTGGAGTGTACAGGGGGCAACCTACGAGCAGTACTTC
NA	TRBV5-4	TRBJ2-7	TRBD2	CASSLEAGGLYEQYF	TGTGCCAGCAGCTTGGAAGCGGGAGGCCTCTACGAGCAGTACTTC
NA	TRBV5-1	TRBJ2-1	NA	CASSLYDQFHEQFF	TGCGCCAGCAGCTTGTACGATCAGTTCCATGAGCAGTTCTTC
NA	TRBV7-8	TRBJ1-1	TRBD1	CASSLGDRVKTEAFF	TGTGCCAGCAGCTTAGGCGACAGGGTGAAGACTGAAGCTTTCTTT
NA	TRBV14	TRBJ2-3	NA	CASSLNRRDTQYF	TGTGCCAGCAGCCTAAACAGACGCGATACGCAGTATTTT
NA	TRBV5-7	TRBJ1-2	NA	CASSSVRRPNYGYTF	TGTGCCAGCAGCTCCGTTCGGCGGCCCAACTATGGCTACACCTTC
NA	TRBV9	TRBJ1-6	TRBD1	CASSSEGQGSGSYNSPLHF	TGTGCCAGCAGCTCCGAGGGACAGGGGAGCGGCTCCTATAATTCACCCCTCCACTTT
few	TRBV3-1/TRBV3-2	TRBJ2-7	NA	CASSQERGHLSYEQYF	TGTGCCAGCAGCCAAGAACGGGGACACCTGTCCTACGAGCAGTACTTC
NA	TRBV2	TRBJ1-1	NA	CASRTRGGNTEAFF	TGTGCCAGCAGAACTAGGGGGGGGAACACTGAAGCTTTCTTT
NA	TRBV24-1	TRBJ1-1	NA	CATSVGGANEAFF	TGTGCCACCAGTGTTGGGGGCGCGAATGAAGCTTTCTTT
NA	TRBV9	TRBJ2-1	TRBD2	CASSVFGGTSGYNEQFF	TGTGCCAGCAGCGTGTTCGGAGGGACTAGCGGATACAATGAGCAGTTCTTC
NA	TRBV5-4	TRBJ2-7	NA	CASRPGTQVGEQYF	TGTGCCAGCAGACCCGGGACACAGGTGGGGGAGCAGTACTTC
NA	TRBV24-1	TRBJ2-1	TRBD1	CATDTGQGLYNEQFF	TGTGCCACAGATACCGGACAGGGACTTTACAATGAGCAGTTCTTC
NA	TRBV7-6	TRBJ2-7	TRBD2	CASSLGGLAGPYEQYF	TGTGCCAGCAGCTTAGGGGGACTAGCGGGTCCCTACGAGCAGTACTTC
NA	TRBV6-6	TRBJ1-3	TRBD1	CASSYTGEGNTIYF	TGTGCCAGCAGTTACACAGGGGAAGGAAACACCATATATTTT
NA	TRBV25-1	TRBJ1-6	NA	CASSEGQGTGYNSPLHF	TGTGCCAGCAGTGAAGGTCAGGGGACGGGGTATAATTCACCCCTCCACTTT
NA	TRBV2	TRBJ1-1	TRBD1	CASSETGGSTEAFF	TGTGCCAGCAGTGAGACAGGGGGTAGCACTGAAGCTTTCTTT
once	TRBV9	TRBJ1-1	NA	CASSPSGGQNTEAFF	TGTGCCAGCAGCCCTAGTGGAGGGCAGAACACTGAAGCTTTCTTT
NA	TRBV14	TRBJ1-1	NA	CASSQVRTEAFF	TGTGCCAGCAGCCAAGTCAGGACTGAAGCTTTCTTT
NA	TRBV12-3/TRBV12-4	TRBJ2-7	TRBD2	CASKRGTEQYF	TGTGCCAGCAAGCGGGGGACCGAGCAGTACTTC
NA	TRBV9	TRBJ2-7	NA	CASSSSSYEQYF	TGTGCCAGCAGTTCCAGCTCCTACGAGCAGTACTTC
NA	TRBV11-3	TRBJ1-1	NA	CASSLQKNQEAFF	TGTGCCAGCAGCTTACAGAAGAACCAAGAAGCTTTCTTT
NA	TRBV5-1	TRBJ2-1	NA	CASSPISSWNEQFF	TGCGCCAGCAGCCCTATCTCTAGTTGGAATGAGCAGTTCTTC
NA	TRBV10-2	TRBJ2-3	TRBD2	CASRPTSGRTDTQYF	TGCGCCAGCAGACCTACTAGCGGGAGGACAGATACGCAGTATTTT
once	TRBV12-3/TRBV12-4	TRBJ2-7	NA	CASSLEGDHEQYF	TGTGCCAGCAGTTTGGAGGGTGACCACGAGCAGTACTTC
NA	TRBV30	TRBJ1-1	NA	CAWSRVDTEAFF	TGTGCCTGGTCCAGGGTTGACACTGAAGCTTTCTTT
NA	TRBV9	TRBJ2-2	NA	CASSVELGPTGELFF	TGTGCCAGCAGCGTAGAACTAGGGCCCACCGGGGAGCTGTTTTTT
once	TRBV24-1	TRBJ2-2	NA	CATSIEAGELFF	TGTGCCACCAGCATAGAAGCCGGGGAGCTGTTTTTT
NA	TRBV18	TRBJ1-6	NA	CASSPEQDNSPLHF	TGTGCCAGCTCACCAGAACAAGATAATTCACCCCTCCACTTT
few	TRBV28	TRBJ2-7	TRBD2	CASIGLAGGRYEQYF	TGTGCCAGCATCGGACTAGCGGGAGGTAGATACGAGCAGTACTTC
NA	TRBV9	TRBJ2-1	NA	CASSVSGLNSYNEQFF	TGTGCCAGCAGCGTATCAGGTCTAAACTCCTACAATGAGCAGTTCTTC
NA	TRBV20-1	TRBJ2-4	NA	CSASIEAGRNIQYF	TGCAGTGCTAGTATAGAAGCAGGGAGGAACATTCAGTACTTC
NA	TRBV11-3	TRBJ2-7	TRBD2	CASRKLAGPYEQYF	TGTGCCAGCAGGAAACTAGCGGGTCCCTACGAGCAGTACTTC
NA	TRBV7-2	TRBJ1-4	TRBD1	CASSLETGLYEKLFF	TGTGCCAGCAGCTTAGAGACAGGGCTGTATGAAAAACTGTTTTTT
NA	TRBV2	TRBJ1-3	NA	CASSERRGGYSSGNTIYF	TGTGCCAGCAGTGAGCGGAGGGGAGGGTATAGCTCTGGAAACACCATATATTTT
few	TRBV5-5	TRBJ2-2	NA	CASSRRVYGTGELFF	TGTGCCAGCAGCCGGAGGGTTTACGGGACCGGGGAGCTGTTTTTT
NA	TRBV4-2	TRBJ1-2	NA	CASSQVGTTNYGYTF	TGTGCCAGCAGCCAAGTAGGGACAACTAACTATGGCTACACCTTC